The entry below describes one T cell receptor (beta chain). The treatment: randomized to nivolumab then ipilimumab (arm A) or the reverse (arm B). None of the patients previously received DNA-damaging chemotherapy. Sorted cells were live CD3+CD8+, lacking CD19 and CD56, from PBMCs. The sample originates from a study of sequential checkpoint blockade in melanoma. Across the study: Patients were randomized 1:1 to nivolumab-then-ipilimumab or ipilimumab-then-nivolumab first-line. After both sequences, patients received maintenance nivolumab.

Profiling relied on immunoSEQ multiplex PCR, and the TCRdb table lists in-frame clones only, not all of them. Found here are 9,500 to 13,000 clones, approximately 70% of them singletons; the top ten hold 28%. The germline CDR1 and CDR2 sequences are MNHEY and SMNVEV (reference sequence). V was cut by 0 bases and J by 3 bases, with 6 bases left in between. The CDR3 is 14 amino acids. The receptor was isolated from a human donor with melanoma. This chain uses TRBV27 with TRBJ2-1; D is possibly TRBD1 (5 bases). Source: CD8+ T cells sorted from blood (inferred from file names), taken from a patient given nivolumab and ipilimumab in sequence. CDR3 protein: CASSLSRVYNEQFF. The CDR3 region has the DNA TGTGCCAGCAGTTTATCCAGGGTCTACAATGAGCAGTTCTTC.